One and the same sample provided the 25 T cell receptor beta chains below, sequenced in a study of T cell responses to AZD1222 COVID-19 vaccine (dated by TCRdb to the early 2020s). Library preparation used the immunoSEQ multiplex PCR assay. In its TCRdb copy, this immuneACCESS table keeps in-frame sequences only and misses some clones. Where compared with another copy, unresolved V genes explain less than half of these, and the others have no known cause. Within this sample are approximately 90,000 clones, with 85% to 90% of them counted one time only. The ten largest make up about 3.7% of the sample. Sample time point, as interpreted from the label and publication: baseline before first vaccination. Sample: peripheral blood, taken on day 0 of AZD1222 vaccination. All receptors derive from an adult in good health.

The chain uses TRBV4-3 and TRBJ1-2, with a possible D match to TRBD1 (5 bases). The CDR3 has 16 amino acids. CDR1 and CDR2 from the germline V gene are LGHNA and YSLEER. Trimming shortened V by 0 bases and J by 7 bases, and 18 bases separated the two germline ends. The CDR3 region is CASSQDAGGGSGGYTF. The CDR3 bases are TGCGCCAGCAGCCAAGATGCGGGTGGGGGAAGTGGTGGCTACACCTTC.

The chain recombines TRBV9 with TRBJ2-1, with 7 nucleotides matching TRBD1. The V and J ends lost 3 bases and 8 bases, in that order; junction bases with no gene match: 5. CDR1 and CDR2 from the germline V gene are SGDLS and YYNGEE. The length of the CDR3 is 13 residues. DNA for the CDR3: TGTGCCAGCAGCGCGTACAGGGGTCATGAGCAGTTCTTC. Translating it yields CASSAYRGHEQFF.

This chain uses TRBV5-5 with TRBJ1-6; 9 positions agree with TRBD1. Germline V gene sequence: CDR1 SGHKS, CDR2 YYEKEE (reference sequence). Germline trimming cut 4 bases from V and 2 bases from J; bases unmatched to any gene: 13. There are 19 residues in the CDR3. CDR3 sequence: CASSPGTGSQEAYNSPLHF. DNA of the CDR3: TGTGCCAGCAGCCCCGGGACAGGGAGTCAAGAGGCCTATAATTCACCCCTCCACTTT.

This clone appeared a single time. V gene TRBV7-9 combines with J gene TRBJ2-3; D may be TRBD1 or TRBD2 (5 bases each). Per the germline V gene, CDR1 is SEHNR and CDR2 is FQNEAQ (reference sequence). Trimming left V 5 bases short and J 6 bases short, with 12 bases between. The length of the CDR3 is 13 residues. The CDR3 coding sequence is TGTGCCAGCAGCCCTCGGGGCCCGGATACGCAGTATTTT. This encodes CASSPRGPDTQYF.

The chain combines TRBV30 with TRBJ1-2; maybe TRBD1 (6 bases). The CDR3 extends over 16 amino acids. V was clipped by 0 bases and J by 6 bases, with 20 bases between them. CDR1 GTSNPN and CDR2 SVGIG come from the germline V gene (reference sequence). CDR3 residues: CAWSVNGGAPGDGYTF. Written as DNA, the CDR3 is TGTGCCTGGAGTGTAAACGGGGGGGCACCCGGGGATGGCTACACCTTC. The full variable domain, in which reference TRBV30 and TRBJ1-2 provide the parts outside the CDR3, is SQTIHQWPATLVQPVGSPLSLECTVEGTSNPNLYWYRQAAGRGLQLLFYSVGIGQISSEVPQNLSASRPQDRQFILSSKKLLLSDSGFYLCAWSVNGGAPGDGYTFGSGTRLTVV.

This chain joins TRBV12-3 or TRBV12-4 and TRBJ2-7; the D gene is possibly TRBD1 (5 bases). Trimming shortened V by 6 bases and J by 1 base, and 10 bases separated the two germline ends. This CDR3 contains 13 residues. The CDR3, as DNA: TGTGCCAGCAGGTTCCAGGGTTCCTACGAGCAGTACTTC. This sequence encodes CASRFQGSYEQYF.

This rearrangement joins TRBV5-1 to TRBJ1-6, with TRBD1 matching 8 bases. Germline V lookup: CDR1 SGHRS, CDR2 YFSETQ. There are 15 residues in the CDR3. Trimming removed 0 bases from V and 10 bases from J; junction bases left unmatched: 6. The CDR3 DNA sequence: TGCGCCAGCAGCTTGGCCGGACAGGGACGGTCACCCCTCCACTTT. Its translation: CASSLAGQGRSPLHF.

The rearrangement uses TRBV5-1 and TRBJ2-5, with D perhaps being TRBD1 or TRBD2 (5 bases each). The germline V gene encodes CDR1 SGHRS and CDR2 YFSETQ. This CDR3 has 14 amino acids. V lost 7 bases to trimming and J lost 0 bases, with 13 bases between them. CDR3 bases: TGCGCCAGCCGGAAGGGGAGTTACCAAGAGACCCAGTACTTC. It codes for CASRKGSYQETQYF.

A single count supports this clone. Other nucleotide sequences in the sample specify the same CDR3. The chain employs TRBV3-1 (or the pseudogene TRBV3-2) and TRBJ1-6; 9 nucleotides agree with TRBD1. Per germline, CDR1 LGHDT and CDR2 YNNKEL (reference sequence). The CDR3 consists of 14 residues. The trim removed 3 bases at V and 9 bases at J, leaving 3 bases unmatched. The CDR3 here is CASSQGQGGSPLHF. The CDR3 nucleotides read TGTGCCAGCAGCCAGGGACAGGGCGGTTCACCCCTCCACTTT.

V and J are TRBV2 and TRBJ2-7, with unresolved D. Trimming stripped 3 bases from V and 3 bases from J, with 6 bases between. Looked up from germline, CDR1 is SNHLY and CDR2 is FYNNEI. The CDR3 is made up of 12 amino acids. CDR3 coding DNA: TGTGCCAGCAGTGACGAACTCTACGAGCAGTACTTC. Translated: CASSDELYEQYF.

The CDR3 DNA reads TGCGCCAGCAGCATGACAGGGAGCTCCTACAATGAGCAGTTCTTC. Amino acid sequence: CASSMTGSSYNEQFF. The gene calls are TRBV5-1 and TRBJ2-1; TRBD1 agrees at 7 bases. Germline CDR1 reads SGHRS; CDR2 reads YFSETQ. This CDR3 has 15 residues. J was trimmed by 0 bases and V by 4 bases; bases with no gene match: 4. The entire variable domain, with the rest obtained from reference TRBV5-1 and TRBJ2-1, is as follows: KAGVTQTPRYLIKTRGQQVTLSCSPISGHRSVSWYQQTPGQGLQFLFEYFSETQRNKGNFPGRFSGRQFSNSRSEMNVSTLELGDSALYLCASSMTGSSYNEQFFGPGTRLTVL.

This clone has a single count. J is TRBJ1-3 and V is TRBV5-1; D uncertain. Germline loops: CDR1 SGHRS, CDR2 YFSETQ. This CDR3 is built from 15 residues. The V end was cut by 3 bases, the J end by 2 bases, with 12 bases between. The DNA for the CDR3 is TGCGCCAGCAGCTCTGGGTGGGAAGCTGGAAACACCATATATTTT. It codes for CASSSGWEAGNTIYF.

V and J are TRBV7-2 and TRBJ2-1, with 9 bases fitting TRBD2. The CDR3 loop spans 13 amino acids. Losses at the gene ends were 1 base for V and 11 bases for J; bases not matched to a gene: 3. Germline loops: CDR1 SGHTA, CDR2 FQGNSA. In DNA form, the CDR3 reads TGTGCCAGCAGCTTAGTCCTAGCGGGGAAGCAGTTCTTC. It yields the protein CASSLVLAGKQFF.

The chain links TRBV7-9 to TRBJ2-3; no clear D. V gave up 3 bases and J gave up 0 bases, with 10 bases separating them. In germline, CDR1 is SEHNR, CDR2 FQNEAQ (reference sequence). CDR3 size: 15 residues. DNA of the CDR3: TGTGCCAGCAGCTTGACTGGGCTTAGCACAGATACGCAGTATTTT. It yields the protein CASSLTGLSTDTQYF.

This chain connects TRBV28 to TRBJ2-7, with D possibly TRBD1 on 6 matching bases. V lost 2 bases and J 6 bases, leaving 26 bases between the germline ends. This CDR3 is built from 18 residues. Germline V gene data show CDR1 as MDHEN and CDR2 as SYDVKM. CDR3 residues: CASSLQFLNRVRVLEQYF. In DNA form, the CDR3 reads TGTGCCAGCAGTTTACAGTTCCTAAACAGGGTCAGAGTGCTCGAGCAGTACTTC.

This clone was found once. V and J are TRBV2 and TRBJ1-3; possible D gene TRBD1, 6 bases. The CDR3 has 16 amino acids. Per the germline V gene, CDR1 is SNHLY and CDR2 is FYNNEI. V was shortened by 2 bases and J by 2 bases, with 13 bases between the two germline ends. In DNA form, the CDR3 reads TGTGCCAGCAGTGAATATGATCCAGGGGCTGGAAACACCATATATTTT. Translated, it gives CASSEYDPGAGNTIYF.

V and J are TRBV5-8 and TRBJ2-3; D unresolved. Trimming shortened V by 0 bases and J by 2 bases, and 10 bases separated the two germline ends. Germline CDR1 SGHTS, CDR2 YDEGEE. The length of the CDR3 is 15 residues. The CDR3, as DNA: TGTGCCAGCAGCTTGGCCGGACGTCCCACAGATACGCAGTATTTT. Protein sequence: CASSLAGRPTDTQYF.

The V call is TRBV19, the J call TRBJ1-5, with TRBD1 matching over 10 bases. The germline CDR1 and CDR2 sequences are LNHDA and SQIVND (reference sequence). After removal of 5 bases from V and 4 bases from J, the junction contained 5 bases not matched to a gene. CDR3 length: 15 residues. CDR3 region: CASSRDRGLNQPQHF. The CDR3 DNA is TGTGCCAGTAGTCGAGACAGGGGGCTTAATCAGCCCCAGCATTTT.

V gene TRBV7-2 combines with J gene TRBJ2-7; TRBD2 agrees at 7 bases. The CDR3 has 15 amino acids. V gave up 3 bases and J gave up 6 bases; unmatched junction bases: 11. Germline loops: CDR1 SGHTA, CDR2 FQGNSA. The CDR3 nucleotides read TGTGCCAGCAGCTTTACGGACGGGAGGACGTCCGAGCAGTACTTC. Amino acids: CASSFTDGRTSEQYF. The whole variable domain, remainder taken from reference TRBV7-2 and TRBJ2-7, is GAGVSQSPSNKVTEKGKDVELRCDPISGHTALYWYRQSLGQGLEFLIYFQGNSAPDKSGLPSDRFSAERTGGSVSTLTIQRTQQEDSAVYLCASSFTDGRTSEQYFGPGTRLTVT.

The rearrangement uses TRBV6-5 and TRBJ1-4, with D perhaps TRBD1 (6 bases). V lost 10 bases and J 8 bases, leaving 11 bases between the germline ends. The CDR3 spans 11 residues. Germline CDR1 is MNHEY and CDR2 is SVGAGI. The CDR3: CATDTGEKLFF. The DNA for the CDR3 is TGTGCCACCGATACAGGGGAAAAACTGTTTTTT.

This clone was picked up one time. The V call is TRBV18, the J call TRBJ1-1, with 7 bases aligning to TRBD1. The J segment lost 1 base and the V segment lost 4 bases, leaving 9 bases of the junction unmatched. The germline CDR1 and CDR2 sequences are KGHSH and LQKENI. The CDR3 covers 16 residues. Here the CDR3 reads CASSQYSGTANTEAFF. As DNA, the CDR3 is TGTGCCAGCTCACAATACTCCGGGACAGCGAACACTGAAGCTTTCTTT.

This CDR3 reads CASSVTSSSYNEQFF. CDR3 sequence (DNA): TGTGCCAGCAGTGTGACGTCTTCCTCCTACAATGAGCAGTTCTTC. The V gene is TRBV6-4, the J gene TRBJ2-1; unclear D gene. The germline V gene has CDR1 MRHNA and CDR2 SNTAGT. The CDR3 totals 15 residues. Trimming pared 4 bases from V and 0 bases from J, leaving 10 bases between.

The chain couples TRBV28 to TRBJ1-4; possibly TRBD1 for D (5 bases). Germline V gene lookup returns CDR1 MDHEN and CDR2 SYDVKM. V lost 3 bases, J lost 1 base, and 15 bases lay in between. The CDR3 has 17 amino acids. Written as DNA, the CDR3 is TGTGCCAGCAGTTTTTATATCGGTGGGGGAACTAATGAAAAACTGTTTTTT. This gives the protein CASSFYIGGGTNEKLFF.

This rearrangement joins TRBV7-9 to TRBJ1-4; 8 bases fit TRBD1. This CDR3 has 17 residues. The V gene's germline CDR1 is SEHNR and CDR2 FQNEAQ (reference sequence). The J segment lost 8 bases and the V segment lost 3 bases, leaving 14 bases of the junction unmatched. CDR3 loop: CASSLRQGLTKGEKLFF. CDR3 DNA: TGTGCCAGCAGCTTGCGACAGGGGCTCACAAAGGGAGAAAAACTGTTTTTT.

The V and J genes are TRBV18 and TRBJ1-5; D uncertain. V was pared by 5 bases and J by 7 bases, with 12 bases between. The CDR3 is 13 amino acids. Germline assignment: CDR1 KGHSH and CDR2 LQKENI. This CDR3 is CASSAQVDQPQHF. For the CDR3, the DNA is TGTGCCAGCTCAGCCCAGGTTGACCAGCCCCAGCATTTT.